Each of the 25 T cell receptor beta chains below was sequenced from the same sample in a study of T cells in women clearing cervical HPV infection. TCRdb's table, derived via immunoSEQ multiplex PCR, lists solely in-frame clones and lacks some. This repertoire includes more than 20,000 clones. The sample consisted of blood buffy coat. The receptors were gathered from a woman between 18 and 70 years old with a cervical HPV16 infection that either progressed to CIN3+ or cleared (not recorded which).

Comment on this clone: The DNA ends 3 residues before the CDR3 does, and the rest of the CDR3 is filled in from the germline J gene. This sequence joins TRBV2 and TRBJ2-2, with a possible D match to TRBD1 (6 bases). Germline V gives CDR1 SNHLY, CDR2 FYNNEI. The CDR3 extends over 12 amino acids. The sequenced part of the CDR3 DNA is TGTGCCAGCAGTAAGGGGGATTCACCG. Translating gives CASSKGDSP. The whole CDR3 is CASSKGDSPLFF.

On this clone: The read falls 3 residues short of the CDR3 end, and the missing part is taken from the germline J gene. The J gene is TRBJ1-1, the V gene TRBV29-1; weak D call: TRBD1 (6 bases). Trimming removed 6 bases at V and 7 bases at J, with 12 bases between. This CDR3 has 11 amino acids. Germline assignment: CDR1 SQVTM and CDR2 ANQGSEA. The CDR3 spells CSVAGAGEAFF. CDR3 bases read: TGCAGCGTAGCAGGGGCGGGTGAA.

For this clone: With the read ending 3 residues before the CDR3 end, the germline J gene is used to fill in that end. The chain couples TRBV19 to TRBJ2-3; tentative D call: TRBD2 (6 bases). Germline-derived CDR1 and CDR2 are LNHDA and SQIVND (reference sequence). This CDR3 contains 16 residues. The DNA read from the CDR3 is TGTGCCAGCCACGGAGGGTCGTTGGTCGTCAGTCAGCCG. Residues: CASHGGSLVVSQP. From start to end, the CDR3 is CASHGGSLVVSQPQYF.

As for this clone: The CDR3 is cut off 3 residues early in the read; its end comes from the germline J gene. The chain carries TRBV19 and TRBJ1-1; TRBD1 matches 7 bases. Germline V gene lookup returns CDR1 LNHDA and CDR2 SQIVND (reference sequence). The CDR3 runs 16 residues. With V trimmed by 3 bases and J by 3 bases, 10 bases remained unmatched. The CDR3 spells CASSMGSRGADTEAFF. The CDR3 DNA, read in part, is TGTGCCAGTAGTATGGGGTCCAGGGGGGCGGACACTGAA.

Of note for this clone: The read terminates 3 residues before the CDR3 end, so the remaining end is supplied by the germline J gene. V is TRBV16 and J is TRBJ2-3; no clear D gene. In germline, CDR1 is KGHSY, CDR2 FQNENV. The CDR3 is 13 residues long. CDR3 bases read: TGTGCCAGCAGCCAGGCCAGAAAAGAGACG. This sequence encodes CASSQARKET. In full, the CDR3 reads CASSQARKETQYF.

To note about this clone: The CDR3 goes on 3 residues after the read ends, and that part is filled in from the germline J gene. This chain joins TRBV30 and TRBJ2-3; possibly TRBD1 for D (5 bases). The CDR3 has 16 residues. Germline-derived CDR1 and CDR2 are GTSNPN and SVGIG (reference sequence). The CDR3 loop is CAWSVWGTNSNQPQYF. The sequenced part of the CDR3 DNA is TGTGCCTGGAGTGTGTGGGGCACAAATAGCAATCAGCCG.

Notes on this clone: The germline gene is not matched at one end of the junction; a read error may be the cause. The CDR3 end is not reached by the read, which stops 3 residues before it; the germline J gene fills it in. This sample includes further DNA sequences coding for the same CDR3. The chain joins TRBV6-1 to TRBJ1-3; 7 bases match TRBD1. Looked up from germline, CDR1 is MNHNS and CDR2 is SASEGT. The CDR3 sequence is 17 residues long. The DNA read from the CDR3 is TGTGCCAGCAGTGAAGCGTCTGACACAGGGGATACAAACACA. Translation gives CASSEASDTGDTNT. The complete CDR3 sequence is CASSEASDTGDTNTIYF.

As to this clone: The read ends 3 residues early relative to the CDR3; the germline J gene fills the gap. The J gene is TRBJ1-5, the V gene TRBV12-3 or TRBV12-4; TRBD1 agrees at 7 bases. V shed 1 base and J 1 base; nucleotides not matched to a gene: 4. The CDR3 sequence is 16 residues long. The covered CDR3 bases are TGTGCCAGCAGTTTAGGCGGGACAGCCAGCAATCAGCCC. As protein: CASSLGGTASNQP. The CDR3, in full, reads CASSLGGTASNQPQHF.

CDR3 region: CASSETSGSYNEQFF. The part of the CDR3 DNA that was read is TGTGCCAGCAGCGAGACTAGCGGGAGTTACAATGAG. The chain recombines TRBV11-3 with TRBJ2-1; TRBD2 matches 12 bases. From the germline J gene comes the end of the CDR3, since the read stops 3 residues before it. This CDR3 comprises 15 residues. Germline CDR1 and CDR2: SGHNT and YENEEA. V lost 5 bases, J lost 4 bases, and 3 bases stayed unmatched.

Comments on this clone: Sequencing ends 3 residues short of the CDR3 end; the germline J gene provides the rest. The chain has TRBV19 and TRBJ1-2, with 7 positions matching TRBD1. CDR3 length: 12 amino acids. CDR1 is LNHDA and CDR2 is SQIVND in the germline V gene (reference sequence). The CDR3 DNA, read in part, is TGTGCCAGTAACGAGGGGGCTAAAGGC. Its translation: CASNEGAKG. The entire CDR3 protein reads CASNEGAKGYTF.

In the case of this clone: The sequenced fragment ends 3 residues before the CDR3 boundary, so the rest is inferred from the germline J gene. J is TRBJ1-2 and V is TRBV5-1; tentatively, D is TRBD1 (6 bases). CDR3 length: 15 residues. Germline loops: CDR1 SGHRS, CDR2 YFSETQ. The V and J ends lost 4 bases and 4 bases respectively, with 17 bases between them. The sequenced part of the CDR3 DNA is TGCGCCAGCAGCCCAGCACAGGGCCAGGGCTATGGC. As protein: CASSPAQGQGYG. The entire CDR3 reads CASSPAQGQGYGYTF.

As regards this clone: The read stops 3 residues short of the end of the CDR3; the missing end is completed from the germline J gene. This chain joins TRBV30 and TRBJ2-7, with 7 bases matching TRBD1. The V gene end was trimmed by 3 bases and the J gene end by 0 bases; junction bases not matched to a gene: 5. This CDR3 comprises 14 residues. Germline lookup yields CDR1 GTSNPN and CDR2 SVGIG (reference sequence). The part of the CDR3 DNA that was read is TGTGCCTGGAGGGCACCAGGGGGCTCCTACGAG. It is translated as CAWRAPGGSYE. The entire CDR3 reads CAWRAPGGSYEQYF.

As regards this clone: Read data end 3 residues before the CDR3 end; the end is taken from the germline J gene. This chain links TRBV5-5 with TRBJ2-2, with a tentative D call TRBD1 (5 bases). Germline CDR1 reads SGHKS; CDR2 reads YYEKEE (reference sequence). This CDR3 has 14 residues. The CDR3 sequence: CASSLESRGSPLFF. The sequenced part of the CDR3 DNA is TGTGCCAGCAGCTTGGAAAGTAGGGGTTCACCG.

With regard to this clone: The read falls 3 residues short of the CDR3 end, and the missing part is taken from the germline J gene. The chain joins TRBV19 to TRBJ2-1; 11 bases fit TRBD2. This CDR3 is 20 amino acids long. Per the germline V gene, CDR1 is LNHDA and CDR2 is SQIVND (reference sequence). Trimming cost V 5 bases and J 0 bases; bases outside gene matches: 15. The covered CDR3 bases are TGTGCCAGTAGTCCCGAACCGGGACTAGCGGATATAATCTCCTACAATGAG. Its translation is CASSPEPGLADIISYNE. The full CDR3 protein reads CASSPEPGLADIISYNEQFF. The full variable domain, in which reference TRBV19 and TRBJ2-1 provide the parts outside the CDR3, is DGGITQSPKYLFRKEGQNVTLSCEQNLNHDAMYWYRQDPGQGLRLIYYSQIVNDFQKGDIAEGYSVSREKKESFPLTVTSAQKNPTAFYLCASSPEPGLADIISYNEQFFGPGTRLTVL.

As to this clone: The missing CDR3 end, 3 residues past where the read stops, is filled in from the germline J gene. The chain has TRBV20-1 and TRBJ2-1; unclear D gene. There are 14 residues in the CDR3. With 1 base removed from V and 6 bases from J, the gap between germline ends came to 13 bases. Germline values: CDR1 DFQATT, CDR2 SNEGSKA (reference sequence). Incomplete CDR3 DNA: TGCAGTGCTAGAGTGCCCAAGGCTCGCAATGAG. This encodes CSARVPKARNE. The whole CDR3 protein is CSARVPKARNEQFF.

The chain's CDR3 is CASARMTLQPQHF. Partial CDR3 DNA: TGTGCCAGCGCCCGAATGACATTACAGCCC. The chain recombines TRBV18 with TRBJ1-5, with D uncertain. Read sequence stops 3 residues before the CDR3 end, and the germline J gene provides the missing end. The length of the CDR3 is 13 residues. CDR1 KGHSH and CDR2 LQKENI come from the germline V gene. V was clipped by 8 bases and J by 7 bases, with 15 bases between them.

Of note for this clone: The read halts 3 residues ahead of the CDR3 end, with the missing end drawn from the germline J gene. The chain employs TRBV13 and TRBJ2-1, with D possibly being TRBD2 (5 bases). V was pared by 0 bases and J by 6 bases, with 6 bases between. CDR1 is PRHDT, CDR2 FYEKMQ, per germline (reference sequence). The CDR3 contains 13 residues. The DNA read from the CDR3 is TGTGCCAGCAGCTTAGGAGAGGGCAATGAG. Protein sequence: CASSLGEGNE. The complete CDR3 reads CASSLGEGNEQFF.

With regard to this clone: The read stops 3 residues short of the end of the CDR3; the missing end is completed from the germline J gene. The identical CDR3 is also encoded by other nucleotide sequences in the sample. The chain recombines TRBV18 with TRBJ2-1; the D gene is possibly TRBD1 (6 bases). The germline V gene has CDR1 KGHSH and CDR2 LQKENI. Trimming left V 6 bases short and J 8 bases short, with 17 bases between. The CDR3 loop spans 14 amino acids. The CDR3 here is CASSPYTGTDEQFF. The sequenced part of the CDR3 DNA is TGTGCCAGCTCCCCCTACACAGGGACCGATGAG.

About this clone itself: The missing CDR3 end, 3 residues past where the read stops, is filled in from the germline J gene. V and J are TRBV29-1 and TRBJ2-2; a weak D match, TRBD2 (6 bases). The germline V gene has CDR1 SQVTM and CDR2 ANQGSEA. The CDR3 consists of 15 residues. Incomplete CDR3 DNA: TGCAGCGTTGAGGCCGGGGGTTCTGGGGCCAACGTG. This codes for CSVEAGGSGANV. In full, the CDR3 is CSVEAGGSGANVLFF.

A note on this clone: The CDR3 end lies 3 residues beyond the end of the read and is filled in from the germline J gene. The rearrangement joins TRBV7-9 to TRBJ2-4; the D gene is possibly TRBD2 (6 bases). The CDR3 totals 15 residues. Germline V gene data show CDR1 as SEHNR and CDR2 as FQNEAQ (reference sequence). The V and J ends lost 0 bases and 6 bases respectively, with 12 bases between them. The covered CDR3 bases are TGTGCCAGCAGCTTAGCCCCGGTGGGGGGAAACATT. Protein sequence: CASSLAPVGGNI. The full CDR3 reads CASSLAPVGGNIQYF.

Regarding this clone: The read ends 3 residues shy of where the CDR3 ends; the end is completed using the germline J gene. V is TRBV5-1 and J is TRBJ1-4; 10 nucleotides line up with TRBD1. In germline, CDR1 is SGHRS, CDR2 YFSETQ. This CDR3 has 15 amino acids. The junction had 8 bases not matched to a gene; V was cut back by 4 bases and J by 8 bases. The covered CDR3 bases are TGCGCCAGCAGCCCGACCGGGACAGGGGACGAAAAA. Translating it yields CASSPTGTGDEK. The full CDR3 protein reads CASSPTGTGDEKLFF. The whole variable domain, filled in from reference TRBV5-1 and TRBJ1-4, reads KAGVTQTPRYLIKTRGQQVTLSCSPISGHRSVSWYQQTPGQGLQFLFEYFSETQRNKGNFPGRFSGRQFSNSRSEMNVSTLELGDSALYLCASSPTGTGDEKLFFGSGTQLSVL.

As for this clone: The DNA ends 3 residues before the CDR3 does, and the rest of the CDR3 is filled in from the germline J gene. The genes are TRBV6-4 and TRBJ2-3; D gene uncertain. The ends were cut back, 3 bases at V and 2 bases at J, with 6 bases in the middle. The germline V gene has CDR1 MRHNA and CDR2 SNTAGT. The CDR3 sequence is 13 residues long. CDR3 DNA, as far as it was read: TGTGCCAGCAGTGAGACTTTCACAGATACG. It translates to CASSETFTDT. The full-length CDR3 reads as CASSETFTDTQYF.

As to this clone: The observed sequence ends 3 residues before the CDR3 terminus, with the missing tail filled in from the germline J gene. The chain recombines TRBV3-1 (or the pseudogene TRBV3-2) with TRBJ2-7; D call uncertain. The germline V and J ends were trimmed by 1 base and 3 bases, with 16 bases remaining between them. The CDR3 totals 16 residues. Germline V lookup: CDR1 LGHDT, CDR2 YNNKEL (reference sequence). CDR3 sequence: CASSQGGLLLRYEQYF. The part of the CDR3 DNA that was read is TGTGCCAGCAGCCAAGGAGGTCTTCTTCTCCGCTACGAG.

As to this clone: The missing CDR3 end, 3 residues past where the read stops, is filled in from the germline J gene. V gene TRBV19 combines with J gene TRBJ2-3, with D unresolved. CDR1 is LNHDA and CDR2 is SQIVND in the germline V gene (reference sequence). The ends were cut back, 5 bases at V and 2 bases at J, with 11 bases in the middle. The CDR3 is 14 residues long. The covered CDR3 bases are TGTGCCAGTAGTCTCGGGTCGGTCACAGATACG. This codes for CASSLGSVTDT. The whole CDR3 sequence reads CASSLGSVTDTQYF.

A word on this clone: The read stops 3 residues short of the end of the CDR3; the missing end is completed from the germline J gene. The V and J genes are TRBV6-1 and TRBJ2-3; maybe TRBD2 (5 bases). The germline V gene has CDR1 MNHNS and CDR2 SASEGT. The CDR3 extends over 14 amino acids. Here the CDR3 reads CASSGGYYNQPQYF. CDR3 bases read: TGTGCCAGCAGTGGAGGGTATTACAATCAGCCG.